The clone carrying this TCR beta chain was found a few times. Amplification of TCR alpha and beta CDR3 regions from RNA used iRepertoire nested multiplex PCR. TCRdb reprocessed the multiplex PCR reads via MiXCR and lists one record per CDR3 protein. Here the sample spans 12,000 or so distinct CDR3 sequences, around 27% being singletons. This specimen comes from a study of glioma-infiltrating T cells. V gave up 0 bases and J gave up 4 bases; unmatched junction bases: 8. From germline, CDR1 is DFQATT and CDR2 SNEGSKA (reference sequence). The CDR3 covers 16 residues. The clonotype originates from a human donor with low-grade glioma or glioblastoma, undergoing nonglioma brain surgery, or in good health (not recorded which). This rearrangement joins TRBV20-1 to TRBJ2-7, with 11 bases matching TRBD2. The sequenced material came from glioma tissue, nonneoplastic brain tissue, or PBMCs (not recorded which). The CDR3 nucleotides are TGCAGTGCTAGAGATCTAACTAGCGGGAGTGGGTACGAGCAGTACTTC. Its protein is CSARDLTSGSGYEQYF.